This T cell receptor (beta chain) was profiled in a study of a mutant IDH1 vaccine in newly diagnosed glioma. Looking at the study overall: Vaccinations, eight in total, occurred in weeks 1, 3, 5, 7, 11, 15, 19, 23.

Turning to this clone: Its antigen remains unknown.

Germline assignment: CDR1 SEHNR and CDR2 FQNEAQ (reference sequence). The CDR3 has 13 amino acids. Trimming took off 2 bases at V and 6 bases at J, with 11 bases between the two ends. Assay: immunoSEQ multiplex PCR; the TCRdb copy retains only in-frame clones and omits some. The data contain about 60,000 clones, about 80% of them singletons. Time point specified: week 23, last vaccination. Vaccinated patients received 300 ug of mutant IDH1 20-mer peptide per dose, with topical imiquimod. The source of this sequence is a young man with glioma. This sample comprised PBMCs, obtained from a glioma patient whose treatment included an IDH1 peptide vaccine. This sequence joins TRBV7-9 and TRBJ2-7, with D unclear. The CDR3 bases are TGTGCCAGCAGCTTATTAGGTGGTGGCGAGCAGTACTTC. Protein: CASSLLGGGEQYF.